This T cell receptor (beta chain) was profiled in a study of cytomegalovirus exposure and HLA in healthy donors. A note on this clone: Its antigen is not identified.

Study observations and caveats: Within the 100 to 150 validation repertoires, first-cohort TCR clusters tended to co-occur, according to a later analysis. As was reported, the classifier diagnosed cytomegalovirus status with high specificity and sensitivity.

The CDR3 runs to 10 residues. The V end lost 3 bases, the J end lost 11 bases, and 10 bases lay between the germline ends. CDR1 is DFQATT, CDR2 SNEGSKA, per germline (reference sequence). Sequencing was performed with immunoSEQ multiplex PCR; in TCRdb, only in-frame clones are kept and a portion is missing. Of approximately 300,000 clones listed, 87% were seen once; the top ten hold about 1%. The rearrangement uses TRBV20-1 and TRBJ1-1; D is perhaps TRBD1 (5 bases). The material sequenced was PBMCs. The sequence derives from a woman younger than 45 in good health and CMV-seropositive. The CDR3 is CSARTAGAFF. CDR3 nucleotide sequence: TGCAGTGCTAGGACAGCTGGTGCTTTCTTT.